Below, 13 T cell receptor beta chains from the same sample are listed, as sequenced in a study of T cells in Graves' hyperthyroidism and ophthalmopathy. Amplification of TCR beta CDR3 regions was performed using RNA transcripts as template. A first-round RT-PCR of the TCR CDR3 used the HTBI primer set. TCRdb ran MiXCR on the multiplex PCR reads and lists one entry per CDR3 protein. This sample carries about 250,000 distinct CDR3 sequences, around 25% of them seen once, and the ten largest clones take roughly 40%. Source material: blood. These receptors were collected from a woman between 40 and 55 years old with Graves' ophthalmopathy.

Only a few counts were recorded for this clonotype. The chain couples TRBV6-1 to TRBJ1-1, with a possible D match to TRBD1 (6 bases). V was pared by 2 bases and J by 1 base, with 17 bases between. The CDR3 has 17 amino acids. From germline, CDR1 is MNHNS and CDR2 SASEGT. CDR3 in DNA: TGTGCCAGCAGTGAAAGGCGAAGGGGGGAGGCGAACACTGAAGCTTTCTTT. Translation gives CASSERRRGEANTEAFF.

This clonotype was seen at least ten times. The chain links TRBV28 to TRBJ1-3; D possibly corresponds to TRBD1 (5 bases). The CDR3 sequence is 17 residues long. Germline V gene lookup returns CDR1 MDHEN and CDR2 SYDVKM. Trimming cost V 6 bases and J 0 bases, with 18 bases left between them. CDR3 bases: TGTGCCAGCAGCCCGCGGGGCGGGTCCTTCTCTGGAAACACCATATATTTT. Translated: CASSPRGGSFSGNTIYF.

This clonotype was recorded only once. The V call is TRBV12-3 or TRBV12-4, the J call TRBJ1-1; D is unclear. V dropped 7 bases and J dropped 4 bases, with 13 bases sitting between them. The CDR3 extends over 13 amino acids. CDR3 residues: CASTVWASTEAFF. CDR3 bases: TGTGCCAGCACGGTCTGGGCGAGCACTGAAGCTTTCTTT.

This chain links TRBV20-1 with TRBJ2-7, with D tentatively TRBD1 (7 bases). The V gene's germline CDR1 is DFQATT and CDR2 SNEGSKA (reference sequence). The CDR3 sequence is 16 residues long. V was clipped by 2 bases and J by 6 bases, with 23 bases between them. CDR3 sequence (DNA): TGCAGTGCTAGACAGCCGCGACAGGGAACAGCGGGCGAGCAGTACTTC. It codes for CSARQPRQGTAGEQYF.

In its sample, this clonotype was seen many times. This chain connects TRBV5-6 to TRBJ1-2; TRBD1 might be the D (5 bases). Germline V lookup: CDR1 SGHDT, CDR2 YYEEEE. The CDR3 sequence is 16 residues long. The V and J ends lost 4 bases and 7 bases respectively, with 23 bases between them. The CDR3 sequence is CASSVGPGTTPSGYTF. CDR3 DNA sequence: TGTGCCAGCAGCGTAGGACCCGGGACGACCCCAAGTGGCTACACCTTC.

This clonotype occurred a few times. The chain has TRBV6-1 and TRBJ1-1; 8 nucleotides agree with TRBD1. The J segment lost 6 bases and the V segment lost 6 bases, leaving 9 bases of the junction unmatched. CDR1 and CDR2 (germline): MNHNS, SASEGT. CDR3 length: 14 amino acids. DNA of the CDR3: TGTGCCAGCAGCAAACCGGGACAGGCTCCTGAAGCTTTCTTT. It translates to CASSKPGQAPEAFF.

The genes are TRBV6-1 and TRBJ2-5, with D tentatively TRBD2 (6 bases). V shed 6 bases and J shed 1 base, with 12 bases lying between them. CDR3 size: 14 residues. Germline CDR1 and CDR2: MNHNS and SASEGT. The CDR3 DNA follows: TGTGCCAGCAGCGGGGGACCTCTCCAAGAGACCCAGTACTTC. This translates into CASSGGPLQETQYF.

This clonotype showed up many times. V and J are TRBV27 and TRBJ2-7; D possibly corresponds to TRBD1 (6 bases). The V and J ends lost 1 base and 6 bases respectively, with 13 bases between them. Germline-derived CDR1 and CDR2 are MNHEY and SMNVEV (reference sequence). The CDR3 runs 14 residues. DNA of the CDR3: TGTGCCAGCAGTTTATGGTGGGGGACAAGCGAGCAGTACTTC. Its translation: CASSLWWGTSEQYF.

The CDR3 DNA follows: TGTGCCAGTAGTTGGCTGCAGGGGGCAGGTGGCTACACCTTC. Translating gives CASSWLQGAGGYTF. This sequence joins TRBV19 and TRBJ1-2; 8 bases are shared with TRBD1. The ends lost 5 bases at V and 7 bases at J; junction bases unmatched: 9. The CDR3 loop spans 14 amino acids. Germline V CDR1 and CDR2: LNHDA, SQIVND (reference sequence).

At least ten counts were recorded for this clonotype. This chain links TRBV15 with TRBJ2-5; perhaps TRBD1 as D (6 bases). V was clipped by 11 bases and J by 1 base, with 23 bases between them. The CDR3 loop spans 16 amino acids. Per the germline V gene, CDR1 is LNHNV and CDR2 is YYDKDF (reference sequence). The CDR3 loop is CAAQQGGQPFQETQYF. CDR3 coding DNA: TGTGCCGCCCAGCAAGGGGGACAACCATTCCAAGAGACCCAGTACTTC.

Ten or more counts support this clonotype. V gene TRBV3-1 combines with J gene TRBJ1-1; tentative D call: TRBD1 (5 bases). This CDR3 comprises 14 residues. With 1 base removed from V and 4 bases from J, the gap between germline ends came to 10 bases. Per germline, CDR1 LGHDT and CDR2 YNNKEL (reference sequence). CDR3 bases: TGTGCCAGCAGCCAAGGGGGTAGGGGCACTGAAGCTTTCTTT. Protein sequence: CASSQGGRGTEAFF.

This clonotype has more than one count but fewer than ten. V usage is TRBV20-1 and J usage is TRBJ2-2, with a possible D match to TRBD2 (5 bases). Per germline, CDR1 DFQATT and CDR2 SNEGSKA (reference sequence). The ends were cut back, 6 bases at V and 7 bases at J, with 12 bases in the middle. This CDR3 comprises 12 residues. In DNA, the CDR3 is TGCAGTGCCGAAGTAGCGATCGGGGAGCTGTTTTTT. This encodes CSAEVAIGELFF.

This clonotype was seen repeatedly, ten times or more. V is TRBV6-5 and J is TRBJ2-5; the match to TRBD1 covers 8 bases. Germline values: CDR1 MNHEY, CDR2 SVGAGI. V was clipped by 2 bases and J by 1 base; unmatched bases: 3. This CDR3 is built from 15 residues. CDR3 bases: TGTGCCAGCAGTTACCGGACAGGGACCCAAGAGACCCAGTACTTC. Its protein is CASSYRTGTQETQYF.